The clone carrying this TCR beta chain was seen just once. Its antigen is undetermined. The sample is drawn from a study of T-cell reconstitution after alpha-beta-depleted transplantation in children. Overall study results and limits: Hyperexpanded clones declined; after one year, newly produced T cells mostly supplied diversity. Several hundred expanded graft clones reportedly gave rise to the alpha-beta T cells present about two months after transplant. Some patients' high day-60 TCRbeta diversity was attributed to recipient cells surviving conditioning.

Library preparation (for TCRbeta) was performed with unique molecular identifiers. One entry per CDR3 protein, called by TCRdb with MiXCR from the PCR reads. The top ten hold around a third of the sample, which has about 540,000 distinct CDR3 sequences, 27% seen once. The clonotype originates from a boy under two years old with Wiskott-Aldrich syndrome, due to receive a stem cell transplant. The specimen was PBMCs, collected before TCRalphabeta/CD19-depleted stem cell transplant.

The CDR3 sequence is CASSDRRREETQYF. The CDR3 nucleotides are TGTGCCAGCAGTGATAGGAGAAGGGAAGAGACCCAGTACTTC. The chain employs TRBV12-3 or TRBV12-4 and TRBJ2-5; D unclear. The V gene lost 5 bases and the J gene lost 3 bases, with 13 bases spanning the gap. The CDR3 covers 14 residues.